This T cell receptor beta chain was recorded in a study of blood T cell repertoires in COVID-19 (dated by TCRdb to 2018 to 2020). About the investigation overall: Samples from collaborators originated in the United States, Italy and Spain and spanned both the acute and convalescent phases of COVID-19. The samples were drawn from two sources: the first 160 participants of the ongoing ImmuneRACE study, and 1,200 or so subjects contributed by 6 global collaborators. HLA class I and class II types, where available, came from metadata supplied by the sample provider rather than from assay-based typing. The dataset comprised deeply sampled blood TCRbeta repertoires from subjects exposed to, actively infected with, or recovered from COVID-19. Nearly every sample came with metadata listing a de-identified subject ID, COVID-19 status, age in years and sex. The prospective study material was composed of cDNA or gDNA derived from T cells, B-cell-depleted T cells, or PBMCs. The repertoires were released in a freely available public database intended as a resource for research on the immune response to SARS-CoV-2. Broad study findings and their caveats: The quantity of clinical and demographic metadata differed by source and by participant and was supplied without curation.

The immunoSEQ Assay, a bias-controlled multiplex PCR, was used to amplify TCRbeta CDR3 regions from genomic DNA. From the authors' description of their analysis: The number of nucleated cells in each sample was estimated from the amplification of reference gene primers within the assay. To quantify the absolute abundance of each unique TCRbeta CDR3 rearrangement, sequence reads were collapsed and filtered. For each sample, productive Simpson clonality was calculated by taking the square root of Simpson's diversity index across productive rearrangements. Not all clones reach the TCRdb copy of this immuneACCESS table, which keeps in-frame sequences only. Checked studies attribute under half of the gap to unresolved V genes and leave the rest unexplained. V and J calls and clone size are those listed in that table; D and trimming were worked out from the DNA. Here the sample has fewer than 200,000 clones; 70% to 90% occur a single time. More than 2% of the sample is in the top ten clones.

Its CDR3 holds 16 amino acids, cysteine through phenylalanine. The DNA shown is the 48-base CDR3, in frame from base 1. Relative to germline, V is 1 base shorter and J is 3 bases shorter, with 13 bases between their ends. The germline V gene (reference sequence) supplies CDR1 SEHNR and CDR2 FQNEAQ. As regards this clone: This receptor's antigen is unknown. No base quality information exists; no much larger clone differs at one position.

A second Seattle source provided samples from volunteer blood donors who had recovered from COVID-19. Whole blood was collected in K2EDTA tubes by collaborating institutions according to the institutions' own protocols. For TCRbeta analysis, collaborators shipped samples in one of three forms: frozen whole blood, isolated PBMCs, or DNA extracted from either of those sample types. The sequenced material came from peripheral blood. The clonotype comes from a man aged 50 to 60 who had recovered from COVID-19. The chain links TRBV7-9 with TRBJ1-5, and perhaps TRBD1 as D gene, on 5 matching bases. This receptor has the CDR3 CASSLGRGRDNQPQHF. The nucleotide sequence is given as TGTGCCAGCAGCTTAGGAAGGGGAAGGGACAATCAGCCCCAGCATTTT.